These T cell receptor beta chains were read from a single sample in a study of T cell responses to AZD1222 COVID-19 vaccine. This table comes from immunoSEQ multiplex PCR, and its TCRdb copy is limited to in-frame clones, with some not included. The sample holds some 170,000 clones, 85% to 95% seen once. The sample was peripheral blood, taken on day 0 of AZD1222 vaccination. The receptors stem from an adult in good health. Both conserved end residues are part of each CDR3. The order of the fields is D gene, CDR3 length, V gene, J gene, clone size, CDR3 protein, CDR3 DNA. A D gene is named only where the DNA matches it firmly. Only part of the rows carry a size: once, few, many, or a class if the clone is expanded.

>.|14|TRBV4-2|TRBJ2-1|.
CASSQEVTVNEQFF
TGTGCCAGCAGCCAAGAGGTCACTGTCAATGAGCAGTTCTTC
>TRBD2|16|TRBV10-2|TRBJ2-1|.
CASRLPGLAGGDEQFF
TGCGCCAGCAGACTCCCAGGACTAGCGGGAGGGGATGAGCAGTTCTTC
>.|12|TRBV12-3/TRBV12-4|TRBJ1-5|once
CASSRDYQPQHF
TGTGCCAGCAGTAGGGATTATCAGCCCCAGCATTTT
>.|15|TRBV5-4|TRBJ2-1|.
CASSLAAEPYNEQFF
TGTGCCAGCAGCTTGGCGGCGGAACCTTACAATGAGCAGTTCTTC
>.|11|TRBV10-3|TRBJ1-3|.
CAFSPGNTIYF
TGTGCCTTTTCGCCTGGAAACACCATATATTTT
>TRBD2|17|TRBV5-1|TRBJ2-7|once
CASSFATSGSSRYEQYF
TGCGCCAGCAGCTTTGCTACTAGCGGGAGTTCCCGCTACGAGCAGTACTTC
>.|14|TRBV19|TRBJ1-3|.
CATTPQSSGNTIYF
TGTGCCACTACACCACAGAGCTCTGGAAACACCATATATTTT
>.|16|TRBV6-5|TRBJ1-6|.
CASSYSGNNYNSPLHF
TGTGCCAGCAGTTACTCAGGGAATAACTATAATTCACCCCTCCACTTT
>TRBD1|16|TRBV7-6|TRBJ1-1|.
CASSPGGAGLNTEAFF
TGTGCCAGCAGCCCAGGGGGCGCGGGCTTGAACACTGAAGCTTTCTTT
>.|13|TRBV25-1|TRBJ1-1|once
CASSDPVLTKAFF
TGTGCCAGCAGTGACCCGGTCCTCACTAAAGCTTTCTTT
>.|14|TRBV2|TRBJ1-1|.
CASSPDRTNTEAFF
TGTGCCAGCAGTCCGGACAGAACGAACACTGAAGCTTTCTTT
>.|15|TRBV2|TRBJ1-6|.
CASRRGRQNNSPLHF
TGTGCCAGCCGCCGGGGGCGGCAAAATAATTCACCCCTCCACTTT
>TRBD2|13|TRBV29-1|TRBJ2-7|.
CSVSGGGSYEQYF
TGCAGCGTTAGTGGCGGGGGATCCTACGAGCAGTACTTC
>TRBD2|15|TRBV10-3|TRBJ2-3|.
CAIRESSGSTDTQYF
TGTGCCATCAGGGAGAGTAGCGGGAGTACAGATACGCAGTATTTT
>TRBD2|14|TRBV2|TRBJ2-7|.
CASIGGRGAYEQYF
TGTGCCAGCATAGGCGGGAGGGGGGCCTACGAGCAGTACTTC
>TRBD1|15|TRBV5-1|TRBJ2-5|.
CASSSGTGKGETQYF
TGCGCCAGCAGCTCCGGGACAGGGAAGGGAGAGACCCAGTACTTC
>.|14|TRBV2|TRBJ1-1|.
CASRARGGNTEAFF
TGTGCCAGCAGGGCCAGGGGAGGGAACACTGAAGCTTTCTTT
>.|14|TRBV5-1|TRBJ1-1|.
CASTGSGANTEAFF
TGCGCCAGCACCGGATCTGGGGCCAACACTGAAGCTTTCTTT
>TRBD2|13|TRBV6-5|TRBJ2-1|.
CASRGVAGSWKFF
TGTGCCAGCAGAGGGGTAGCGGGAAGTTGGAAGTTCTTC
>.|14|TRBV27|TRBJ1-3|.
CASSLTGAGNTIYF
TGTGCCAGCAGTTTAACGGGGGCTGGAAACACCATATATTTT
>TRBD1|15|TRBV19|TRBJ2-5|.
CASSPPGTGGETQYF
TGTGCCAGTAGTCCCCCGGGGACAGGGGGCGAGACCCAGTACTTC
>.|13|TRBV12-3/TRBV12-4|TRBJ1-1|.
CASSFSRGTEAFF
TGTGCCAGCAGTTTTTCCCGCGGGACTGAAGCTTTCTTT
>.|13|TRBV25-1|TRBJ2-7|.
CASSWASSYEQYF
TGTGCCAGCAGCTGGGCTAGCTCCTACGAGCAGTACTTC
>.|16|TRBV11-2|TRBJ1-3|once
CASSLMEQGFGNTIYF
TGTGCCAGCAGCTTAATGGAGCAGGGCTTTGGAAACACCATATATTTT
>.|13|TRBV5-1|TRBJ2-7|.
CASSLAFGSEQYF
TGCGCCAGCAGCTTGGCTTTCGGGAGCGAGCAGTACTTC
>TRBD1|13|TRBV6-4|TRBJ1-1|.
CASRADRGPEAFF
TGTGCCAGCAGAGCGGACAGGGGGCCTGAAGCTTTCTTT
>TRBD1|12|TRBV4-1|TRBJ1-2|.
CASSPPGGGYTF
TGCGCCAGCAGCCCACCAGGGGGAGGCTACACCTTC
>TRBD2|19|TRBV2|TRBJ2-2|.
CASSEALSVASGTGGELFF
TGTGCCAGCAGTGAAGCCTTAAGCGTAGCTAGCGGGACTGGCGGGGAGCTGTTTTTT
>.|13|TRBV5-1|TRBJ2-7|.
CASSLGQDYEQYF
TGCGCCAGCAGCTTGGGACAGGACTACGAGCAGTACTTC
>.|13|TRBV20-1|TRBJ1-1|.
CSASWQGNTEAFF
TGCAGTGCTAGTTGGCAGGGGAACACTGAAGCTTTCTTT
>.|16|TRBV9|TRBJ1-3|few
CASSVTGTYSGNTIYF
TGTGCCAGCAGCGTTACAGGGACCTACTCTGGAAACACCATATATTTT
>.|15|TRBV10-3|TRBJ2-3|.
CAISDPGASTDTQYF
TGTGCCATCAGTGACCCAGGGGCGAGCACAGATACGCAGTATTTT
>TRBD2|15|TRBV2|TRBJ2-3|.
CASSNSGLVGDTQYF
TGTGCCAGCAGTAACTCCGGACTAGTTGGAGATACGCAGTATTTT
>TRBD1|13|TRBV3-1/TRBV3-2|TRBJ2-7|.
CASSPRTGGEQYF
TGTGCCAGCAGCCCTCGGACAGGGGGCGAGCAGTACTTC
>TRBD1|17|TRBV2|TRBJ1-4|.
CASSAGGQGRYGEKLFF
TGTGCCAGCAGCGCCGGGGGACAGGGGAGGTACGGTGAAAAACTGTTTTTT
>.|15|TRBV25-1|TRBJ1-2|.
CASSGRLDTNYGYTF
TGTGCCAGCAGTGGCCGTTTGGACACTAACTATGGCTACACCTTC
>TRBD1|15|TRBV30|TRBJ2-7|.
CAWSSTGQSPYEQYF
TGTGCCTGGAGTAGCACGGGACAGAGTCCTTACGAGCAGTACTTC
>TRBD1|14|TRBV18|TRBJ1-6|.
CASSPTGINSPLHF
TGTGCCAGCTCACCGACAGGGATTAATTCACCCCTCCACTTT
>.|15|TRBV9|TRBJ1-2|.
CASSVGSEATYGYTF
TGTGCCAGCAGCGTAGGCAGTGAGGCAACCTATGGCTACACCTTC
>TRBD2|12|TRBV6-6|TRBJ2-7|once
CASSGGTYEQYF
TGTGCCAGCTCGGGGGGGACCTACGAGCAGTACTTC
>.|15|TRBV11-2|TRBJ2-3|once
CASSLRGGDTDTQYF
TGTGCCAGCAGCTTGAGGGGGGGGGACACAGATACGCAGTATTTT
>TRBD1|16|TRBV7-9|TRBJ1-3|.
CASSLGQTYSGNTIYF
TGTGCCAGCAGCTTGGGACAGACTTACTCTGGAAACACCATATATTTT
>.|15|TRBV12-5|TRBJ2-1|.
CASGWGSSQYNEQFF
TGTGCTAGTGGCTGGGGCTCCTCCCAATACAATGAGCAGTTCTTC
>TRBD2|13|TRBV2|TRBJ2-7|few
CASSRGETYEQYF
TGTGCCAGCAGTCGGGGGGAGACCTACGAGCAGTACTTC
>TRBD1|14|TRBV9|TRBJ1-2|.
CASSGRDRGEGYTF
TGTGCCAGCAGCGGCCGGGACAGGGGGGAAGGCTACACCTTC